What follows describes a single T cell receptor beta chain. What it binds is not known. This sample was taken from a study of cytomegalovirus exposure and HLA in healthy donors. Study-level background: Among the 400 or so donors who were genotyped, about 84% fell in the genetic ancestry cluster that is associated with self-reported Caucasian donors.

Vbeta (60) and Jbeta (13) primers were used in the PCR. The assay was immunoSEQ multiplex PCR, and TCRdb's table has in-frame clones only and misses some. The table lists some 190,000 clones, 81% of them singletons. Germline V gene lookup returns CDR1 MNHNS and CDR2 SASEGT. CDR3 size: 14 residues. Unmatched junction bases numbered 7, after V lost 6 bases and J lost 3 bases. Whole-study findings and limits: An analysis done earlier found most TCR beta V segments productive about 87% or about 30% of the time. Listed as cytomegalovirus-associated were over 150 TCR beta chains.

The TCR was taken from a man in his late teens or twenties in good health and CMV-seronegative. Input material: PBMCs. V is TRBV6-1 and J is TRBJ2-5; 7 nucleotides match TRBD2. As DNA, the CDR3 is TGTGCCAGCAGCCCAAGGGCGGGAGAAGAGACCCAGTACTTC. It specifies CASSPRAGEETQYF.